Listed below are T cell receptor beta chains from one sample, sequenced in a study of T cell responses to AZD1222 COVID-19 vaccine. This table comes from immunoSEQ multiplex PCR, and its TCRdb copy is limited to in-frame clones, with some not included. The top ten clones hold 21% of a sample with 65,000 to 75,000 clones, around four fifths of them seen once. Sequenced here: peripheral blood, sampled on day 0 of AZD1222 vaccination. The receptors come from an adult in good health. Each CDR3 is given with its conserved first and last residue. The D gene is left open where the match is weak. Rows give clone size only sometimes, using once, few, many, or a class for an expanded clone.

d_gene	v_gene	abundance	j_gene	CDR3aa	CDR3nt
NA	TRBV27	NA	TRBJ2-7	CASSFSPRGASYEQYF	TGTGCCAGCAGTTTCTCCCCTCGGGGGGCCTCATACGAGCAGTACTTC
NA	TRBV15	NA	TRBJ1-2	CATSRDGRDYGYTF	TGTGCCACCAGCAGAGACGGCAGGGACTATGGCTACACCTTC
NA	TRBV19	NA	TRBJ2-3	CASSVGNGKTDTQYF	TGTGCCAGTAGTGTTGGGAATGGTAAAACAGATACGCAGTATTTT
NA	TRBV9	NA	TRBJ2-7	CASSAQPQGPEQYF	TGTGCCAGCAGCGCCCAACCGCAGGGCCCCGAGCAGTACTTC
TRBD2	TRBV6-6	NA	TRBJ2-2	CASGIAGANTGELFF	TGTGCCAGCGGAATAGCGGGAGCGAACACCGGGGAGCTGTTTTTT
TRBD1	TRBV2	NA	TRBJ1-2	CASSVGQGGGYTF	TGTGCCAGCAGTGTGGGACAGGGTGGGGGCTACACCTTC
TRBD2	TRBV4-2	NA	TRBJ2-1	CASSQELRLASNNEQFF	TGTGCCAGCAGCCAGGAACTAAGACTAGCGTCGAACAATGAGCAGTTCTTC
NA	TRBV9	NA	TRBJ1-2	CASSGPNRVYGYTF	TGTGCCAGCAGCGGACCCAACAGGGTCTATGGCTACACCTTC
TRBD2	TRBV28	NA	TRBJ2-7	CASSHGTKYEQYF	TGTGCCAGCAGTCACGGGACTAAGTACGAGCAGTACTTC
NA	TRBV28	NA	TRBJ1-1	CASSPRTALNTEAFF	TGTGCCAGCAGTCCCCGGACCGCTTTGAACACTGAAGCTTTCTTT
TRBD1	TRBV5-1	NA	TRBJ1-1	CASSLETGGAPEAFF	TGCGCCAGCAGCTTGGAGACAGGGGGCGCCCCTGAAGCTTTCTTT
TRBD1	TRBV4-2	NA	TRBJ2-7	CASSQGQGSHEQYF	TGTGCCAGCAGCCAAGGACAGGGTTCCCACGAGCAGTACTTC
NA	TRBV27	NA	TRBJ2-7	CASSPGRGAEQYF	TGTGCCAGCAGTCCCGGCCGGGGTGCCGAGCAGTACTTC
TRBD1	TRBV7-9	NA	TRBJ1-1	CASSLDRRPEAFF	TGTGCCAGCAGCTTGGACAGGCGTCCCGAAGCTTTCTTT
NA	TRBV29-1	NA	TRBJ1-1	CSVHAGRTEAFF	TGCAGCGTCCACGCAGGGCGCACTGAAGCTTTCTTT
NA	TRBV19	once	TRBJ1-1	CASQDGYTEAFF	TGTGCCAGTCAGGACGGGTACACTGAAGCTTTCTTT
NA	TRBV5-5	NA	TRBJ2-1	CASSPRIQGGNEQFF	TGTGCCAGCAGCCCCAGGATTCAGGGGGGCAATGAGCAGTTCTTC
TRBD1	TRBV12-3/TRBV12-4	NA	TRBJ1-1	CASSGTVRTEAFF	TGTGCCAGCAGTGGGACAGTGAGGACTGAAGCTTTCTTT
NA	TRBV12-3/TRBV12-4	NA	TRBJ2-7	CASSLGADYEQYF	TGTGCCAGCAGTTTAGGGGCCGACTACGAGCAGTACTTC
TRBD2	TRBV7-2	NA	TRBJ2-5	CASRPRGAEETQYF	TGTGCCAGCAGACCGCGGGGGGCCGAAGAGACCCAGTACTTC
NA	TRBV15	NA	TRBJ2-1	CATSRDQVSTYNEQFF	TGTGCCACCAGCAGAGATCAGGTATCTACCTACAATGAGCAGTTCTTC
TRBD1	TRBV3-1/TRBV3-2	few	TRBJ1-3	CASETTGAAGNTIYF	TGTGCCAGCGAAACGACAGGGGCAGCTGGAAACACCATATATTTT
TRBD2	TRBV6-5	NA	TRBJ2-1	CASRPSGGASEQFF	TGTGCCAGCAGACCCAGCGGGGGGGCGAGTGAGCAGTTCTTC
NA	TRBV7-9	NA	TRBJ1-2	CASTLWGVGYTF	TGTGCCAGCACCCTGTGGGGGGTCGGCTACACCTTC
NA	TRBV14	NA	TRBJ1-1	CASSQGGRAEAFF	TGTGCCAGCAGCCAAGGGGGCAGGGCTGAAGCTTTCTTT
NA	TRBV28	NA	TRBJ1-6	CASSSMTQGGTNSPLHF	TGTGCCAGCAGCTCGATGACCCAGGGAGGGACGAATTCACCCCTCCACTTT
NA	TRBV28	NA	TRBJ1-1	CASSLWAGSEENTEAFF	TGTGCCAGCAGTTTATGGGCGGGGTCCGAAGAAAACACTGAAGCTTTCTTT
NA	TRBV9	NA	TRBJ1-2	CASSVEGRPDDGYTF	TGTGCCAGCAGCGTCGAAGGTCGTCCCGACGATGGCTACACCTTC
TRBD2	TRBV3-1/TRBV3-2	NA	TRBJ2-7	CASKASGSYEQYF	TGTGCCAGCAAAGCTAGCGGGTCCTACGAGCAGTACTTC
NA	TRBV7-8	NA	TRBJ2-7	CASSVGSRGVSYEQYF	TGTGCCAGCAGCGTGGGGTCCAGGGGTGTCTCCTACGAGCAGTACTTC
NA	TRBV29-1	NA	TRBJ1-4	CSVEDPGSGEKLFF	TGCAGCGTTGAAGATCCGGGGTCTGGTGAAAAACTGTTTTTT
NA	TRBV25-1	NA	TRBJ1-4	CASSEWGGAFNEKLFF	TGTGCCAGCAGTGAATGGGGGGGCGCGTTTAATGAAAAACTGTTTTTT
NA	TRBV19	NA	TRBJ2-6	CASKKREAGANVLTF	TGTGCCAGTAAAAAGAGGGAGGCTGGGGCCAACGTCCTGACTTTC
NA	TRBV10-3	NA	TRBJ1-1	CAISGHLNTEAFF	TGTGCCATCAGCGGACACCTGAACACTGAAGCTTTCTTT
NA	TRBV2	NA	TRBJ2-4	CASKGSLVNIQYF	TGTGCCAGCAAGGGCTCCCTTGTCAACATTCAGTACTTC
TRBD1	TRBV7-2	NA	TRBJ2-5	CASSATGAETQYF	TGTGCCAGCAGCGCGACAGGGGCAGAGACCCAGTACTTC
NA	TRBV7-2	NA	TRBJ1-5	CASSLAGQENQPQHF	TGTGCCAGCAGCTTAGCCGGTCAGGAGAATCAGCCCCAGCATTTT
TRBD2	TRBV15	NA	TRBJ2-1	CATSRGLAGVDNEQFF	TGTGCCACCAGCAGGGGACTAGCGGGAGTTGACAATGAGCAGTTCTTC
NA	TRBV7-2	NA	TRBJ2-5	CASSPPGLQGAGETQYF	TGTGCCAGCAGCCCCCCGGGGTTGCAAGGGGCGGGGGAGACCCAGTACTTC